This T cell receptor (beta chain) originates from a study of T cell clones after liver transplantation. About the research overall: Tolerant meant at least one year fully off immunosuppression without liver enzymes above twice normal.

The V end lost 0 bases, the J end lost 0 bases, and 7 bases lay between the germline ends. There are 15 residues in the CDR3. Germline V gene lookup returns CDR1 MRHNA and CDR2 SNTAGT. Generated by immunoSEQ multiplex PCR, the TCRdb table keeps only in-frame clones and is missing some. The sample has roughly 19,000 clones, about four fifths seen once. The sample holds many counts of this clone. The chain has TRBV6-4 and TRBJ2-3; D is perhaps TRBD2 (6 bases). The origin of this receptor is a human patient who received a liver transplant. Some T cells may be provided by the graft donor. Sequences were derived from CD8+ T cells from blood, sampled 54 months after liver transplant. This CDR3 is CASSDSGTSTDTQYF. DNA of the CDR3: TGTGCCAGCAGTGACTCCGGGACTAGCACAGATACGCAGTATTTT.